The T cell receptor beta chain under discussion was sequenced for a study of T cell responses to AZD1222 COVID-19 vaccine (dated by TCRdb to about 2021). The study in broad terms: Because spike-specific TCR depth and breadth did not differ between the two schedules, AZD1222 recipients who got a second dose at roughly 4 weeks were pooled with those who got a second dose at roughly 12 weeks. Enrollment into the trials was organized by age into subgroups of 18-55, 56-69 and 70-plus years, and those subgroups contained roughly 150, 30 and 60 TCR-sequenced participants, respectively. TCR sequencing covered some 250 trial participants: 200 to 220 given two doses of AZD1222 and 26 given two doses of MenACWY control vaccine. What the work shows at the level of the full study, not this receptor alone: Conclusions about previously exposed vaccinees are limited, since just 5 or 6 AZD1222 recipients were seropositive for SARS-CoV-2 at baseline. In the small 56-69-year group, the increase in depth fell short of significance, most likely because of low power. Epitopes outside the regions mutated in the B.1.351 and B.1.1.7 variants were reportedly recognized by nearly half of the unique spike-specific TCRs. No day 14 peak-response samples were available, so repertoires were characterized only after the peak T cell response. Spike-specific TCR breadth and depth rose significantly after two AZD1222 doses compared with day 0 and with MenACWY recipients. Participants were mostly white British, with more females than males. The authors suggested clonal diversity may have been underestimated. The whole spike protein was spanned by vaccine-associated CD4 TCRs, and dominant responses were seen in regions 160-218 and 743-854.

As to this clone: Its antigen remains undetermined. No quality values exist for individual bases; no much larger clone is one base distant.

The CDR3, from cysteine to phenylalanine, totals 17 residues. Only CDR3 DNA is held: 51 bases, read in frame from base 1. Ends trimmed: V by 6 bases, J by 0 bases; bases unmatched to a gene: 13. The germline V gene (reference sequence) provides CDR1 MNHEY and CDR2 SMNVEV. The meaning of the sample's time point label: baseline before first vaccination. Vaccinee samples came from UK trials COV001 and COV002, including a single-blind randomized controlled phase 2/3 trial of AZD1222 (ChAdOx1 nCoV-19) in healthy adults. For TCRbeta chain sequencing, PBMC samples were collected from trial participants at day 0 and at day 28 after the second dose. The CDR3 regions of human TCRbeta chains were analyzed by immunosequencing. Per the authors' processing: TCRs in the repertoires were compared against a reference library of SARS-CoV-2-specific TCRs that had been generated with the MIRA antigen-specificity platform. Breadth was defined as the fraction of unique TCRs that were SARS-CoV-2-associated, and depth was defined as the fraction of total T cells that were SARS-CoV-2-associated. Using the MIRA data, each spike-specific TCR was mapped to the spike region that the TCR reacts to and placed in a CD4 or CD8 class. Log10-transformed breadth and depth values were compared by one-way ANOVA with Sidak's multiple comparisons tests. TCRdb took this table from immuneACCESS and kept in-frame rearrangements with V and J called. Such tables lack part of the clones; where checked against another copy, unresolved V genes explain under half of the gap, and the rest is unexplained. Clone size and the V and J calls come from that table; the DNA yielded D and trimming. The sample contains about 85,000 clones, 90% of them found a single time. The ten top clones hold about 3% of the sample.

The clonotype originates from an adult in good health. Here the sequenced sample was peripheral blood, taken on day 0 of AZD1222 vaccination. Recombination connected TRBV27 to TRBJ1-2; 7 junctional bases match TRBD1. The nucleotide sequence reads TGTGCCAGCAGACCTAGACAGGGTGTTTTGGCTAACTATGGCTACACCTTC. The translation is CASRPRQGVLANYGYTF.